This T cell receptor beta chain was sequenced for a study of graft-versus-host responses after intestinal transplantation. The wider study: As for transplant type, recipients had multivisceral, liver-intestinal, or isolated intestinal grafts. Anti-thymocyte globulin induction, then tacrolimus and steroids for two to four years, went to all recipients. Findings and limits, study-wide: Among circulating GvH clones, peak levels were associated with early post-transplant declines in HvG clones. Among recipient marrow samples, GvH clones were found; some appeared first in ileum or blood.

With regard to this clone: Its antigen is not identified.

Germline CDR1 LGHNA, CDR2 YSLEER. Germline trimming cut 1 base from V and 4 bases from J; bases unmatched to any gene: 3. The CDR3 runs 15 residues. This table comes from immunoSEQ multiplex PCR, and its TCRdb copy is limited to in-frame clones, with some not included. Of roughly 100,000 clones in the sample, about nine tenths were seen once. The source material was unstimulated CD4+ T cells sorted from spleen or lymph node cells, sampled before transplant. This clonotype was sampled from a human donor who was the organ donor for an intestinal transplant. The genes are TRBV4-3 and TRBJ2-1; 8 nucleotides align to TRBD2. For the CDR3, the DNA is TGCGCCAGCAGCCAAGGGGCGGGGGGATACAATGAGCAGTTCTTC. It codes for CASSQGAGGYNEQFF.